This T cell receptor (beta chain) was sequenced in a study of blood T cell repertoires in COVID-19. Study details: Some COVID-19 samples were acute and others convalescent; all came from the United States, Italy and Spain. Sources were T cells, B-cell-depleted T cells, or PBMCs; the material itself was cDNA or gDNA.

In the authors' methods: Cell counts per sample came from amplifying reference gene primers. Sequencing used immunoSEQ multiplex PCR; TCRdb keeps in-frame clones, though not all of them. Clone size and the V and J calls come from that table; the DNA yielded D and trimming. The repertoire has 200,000 to 300,000 clones, around nine tenths of them found once; the top ten carry around 5%. The Seattle patients joined while their infection was active and were tracked longitudinally afterward. V was trimmed by 1 base and J by 4 bases, leaving 7 bases between them. Germline lookup yields CDR1 MNHNS and CDR2 SASEGT. The CDR3 extends over 14 amino acids.

Sequencing was performed on peripheral blood. This receptor was taken from a woman in her sixties or seventies with COVID-19, enrolled during active disease. J is TRBJ1-4 and V is TRBV6-1; D not resolved. The CDR3 spells CASSEGGYNEKLFF. The CDR3 DNA reads TGTGCCAGCAGTGAAGGAGGTTATAATGAAAAACTGTTTTTT.